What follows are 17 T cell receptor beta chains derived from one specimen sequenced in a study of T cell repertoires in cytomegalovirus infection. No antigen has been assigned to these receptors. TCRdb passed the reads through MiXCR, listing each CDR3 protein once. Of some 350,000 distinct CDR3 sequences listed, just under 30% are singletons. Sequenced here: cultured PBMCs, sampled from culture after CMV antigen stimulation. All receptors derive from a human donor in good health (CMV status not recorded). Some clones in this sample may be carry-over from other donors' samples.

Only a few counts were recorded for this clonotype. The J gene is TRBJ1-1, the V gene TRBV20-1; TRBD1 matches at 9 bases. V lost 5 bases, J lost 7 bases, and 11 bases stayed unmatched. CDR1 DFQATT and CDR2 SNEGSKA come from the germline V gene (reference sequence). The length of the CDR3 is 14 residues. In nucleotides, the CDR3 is TGCAGTGCTTTGACCGGGACAGGGAACGTTGAAGCTTTCTTT. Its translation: CSALTGTGNVEAFF.

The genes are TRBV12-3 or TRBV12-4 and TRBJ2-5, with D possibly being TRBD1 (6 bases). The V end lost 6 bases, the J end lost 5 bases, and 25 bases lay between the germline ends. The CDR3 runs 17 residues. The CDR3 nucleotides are TGTGCCAGCAGCCGACTCCTTACAGGGCGGCCGGACGAGACCCAGTACTTC. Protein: CASSRLLTGRPDETQYF.

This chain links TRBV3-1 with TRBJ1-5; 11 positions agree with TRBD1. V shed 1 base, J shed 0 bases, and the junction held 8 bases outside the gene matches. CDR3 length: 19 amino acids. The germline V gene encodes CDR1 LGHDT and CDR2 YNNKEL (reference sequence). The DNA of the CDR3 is TGTGCCAGCAGCCAAGGGGGTGGGACAGGGGGATATAGCAATCAGCCCCAGCATTTT. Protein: CASSQGGGTGGYSNQPQHF.

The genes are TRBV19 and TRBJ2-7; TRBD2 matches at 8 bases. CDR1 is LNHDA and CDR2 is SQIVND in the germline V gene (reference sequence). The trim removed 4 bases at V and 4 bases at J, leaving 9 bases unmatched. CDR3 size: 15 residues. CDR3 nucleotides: TGTGCCAGTAGTACGGGCCGGGGGGGTATTTACGAGCAGTACTTC. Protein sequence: CASSTGRGGIYEQYF.

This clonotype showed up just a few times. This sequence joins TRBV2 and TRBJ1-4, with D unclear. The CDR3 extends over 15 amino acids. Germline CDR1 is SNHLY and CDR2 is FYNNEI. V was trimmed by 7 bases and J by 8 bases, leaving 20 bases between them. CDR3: CASNSLGLNGEKLFF. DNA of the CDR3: TGTGCCAGCAACAGTCTGGGATTAAACGGGGAAAAACTGTTTTTT.

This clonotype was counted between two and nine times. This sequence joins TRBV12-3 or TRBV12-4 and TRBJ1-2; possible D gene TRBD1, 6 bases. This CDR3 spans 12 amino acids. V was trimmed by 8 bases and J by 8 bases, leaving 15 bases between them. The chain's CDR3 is CASSPGGRGYTF. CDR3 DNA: TGTGCCAGCTCTCCGGGGGGCCGCGGCTACACCTTC.

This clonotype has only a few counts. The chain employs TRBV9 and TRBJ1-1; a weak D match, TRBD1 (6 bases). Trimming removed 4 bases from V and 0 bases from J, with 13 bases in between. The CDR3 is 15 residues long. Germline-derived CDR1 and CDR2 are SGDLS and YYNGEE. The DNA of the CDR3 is TGTGCCAGCAGCTCAAGGACAGTTATGAACACTGAAGCTTTCTTT. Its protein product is CASSSRTVMNTEAFF. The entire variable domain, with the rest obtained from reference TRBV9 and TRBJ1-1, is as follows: DSGVTQTPKHLITATGQRVTLRCSPRSGDLSVYWYQQSLDQGLQFLIQYYNGEERAKGNILERFSAQQFPDLHSELNLSSLELGDSALYFCASSSRTVMNTEAFFGQGTRLTVV.

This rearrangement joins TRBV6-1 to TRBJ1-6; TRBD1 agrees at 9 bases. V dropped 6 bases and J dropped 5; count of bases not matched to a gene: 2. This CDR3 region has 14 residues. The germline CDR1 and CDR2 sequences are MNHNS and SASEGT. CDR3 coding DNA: TGTGCCAGCAGCTGGGACAGGGATAATTCACCCCTCCACTTT. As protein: CASSWDRDNSPLHF.

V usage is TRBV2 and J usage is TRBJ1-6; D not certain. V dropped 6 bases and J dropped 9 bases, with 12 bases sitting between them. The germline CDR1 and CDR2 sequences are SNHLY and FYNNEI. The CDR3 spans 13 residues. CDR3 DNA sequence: TGTGCCAGCAGCGGAGTAGCGATTTCACCCCTCCACTTT. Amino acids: CASSGVAISPLHF.

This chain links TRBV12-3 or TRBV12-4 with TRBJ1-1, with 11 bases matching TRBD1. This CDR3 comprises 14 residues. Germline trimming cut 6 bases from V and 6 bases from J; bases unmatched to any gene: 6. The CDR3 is CASRPGQGVSEAFF. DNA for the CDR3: TGTGCCAGCAGACCGGGACAGGGGGTCTCTGAAGCTTTCTTT.

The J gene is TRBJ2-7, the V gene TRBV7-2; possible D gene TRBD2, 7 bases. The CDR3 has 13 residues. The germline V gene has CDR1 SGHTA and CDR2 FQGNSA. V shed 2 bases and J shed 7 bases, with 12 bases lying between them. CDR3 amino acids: CASSLRGGGEQYF. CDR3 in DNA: TGTGCCAGCAGCTTAAGGGGGGGCGGGGAGCAGTACTTC.

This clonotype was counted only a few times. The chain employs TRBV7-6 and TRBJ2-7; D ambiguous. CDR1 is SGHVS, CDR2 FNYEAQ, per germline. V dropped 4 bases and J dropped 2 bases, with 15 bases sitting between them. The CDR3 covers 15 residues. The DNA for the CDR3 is TGTGCCAGCAGCTCCCCTGACGGACGAACCTACGAGCAGTACTTC. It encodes CASSSPDGRTYEQYF. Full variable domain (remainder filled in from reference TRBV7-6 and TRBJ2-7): GAGVSQSPRYKVTKRGQDVALRCDPISGHVSLYWYRQALGQGPEFLTYFNYEAQQDKSGLPNDRFSAERPEGSISTLTIQRTEQRDSAMYRCASSSPDGRTYEQYFGPGTRLTVT.

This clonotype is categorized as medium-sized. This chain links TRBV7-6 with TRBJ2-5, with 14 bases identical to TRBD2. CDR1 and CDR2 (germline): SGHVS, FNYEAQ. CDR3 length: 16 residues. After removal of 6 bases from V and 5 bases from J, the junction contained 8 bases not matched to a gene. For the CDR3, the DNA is TGTGCCAGCAGAAGAGCGGGACTAGCGGGGGCTGAGACCCAGTACTTC. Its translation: CASRRAGLAGAETQYF.

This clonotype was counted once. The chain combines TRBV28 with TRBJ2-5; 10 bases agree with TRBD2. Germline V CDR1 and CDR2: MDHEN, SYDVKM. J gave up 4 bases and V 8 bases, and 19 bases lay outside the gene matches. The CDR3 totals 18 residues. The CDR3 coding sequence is TGTGCCAGCCCTCCTGGGGCACTAGCGGGACCCGGCGGAGAGACCCAGTACTTC. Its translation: CASPPGALAGPGGETQYF.

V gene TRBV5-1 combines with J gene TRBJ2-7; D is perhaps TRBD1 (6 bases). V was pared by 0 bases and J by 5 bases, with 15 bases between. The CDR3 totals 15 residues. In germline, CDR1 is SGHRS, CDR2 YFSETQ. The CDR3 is CASSLEARGEDEQYF. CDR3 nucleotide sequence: TGCGCCAGCAGCTTGGAGGCCAGGGGAGAGGACGAGCAGTACTTC.

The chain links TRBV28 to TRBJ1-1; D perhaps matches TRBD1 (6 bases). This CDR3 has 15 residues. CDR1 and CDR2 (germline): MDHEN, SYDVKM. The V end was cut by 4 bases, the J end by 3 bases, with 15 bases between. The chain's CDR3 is CASSSSHAGDTEAFF. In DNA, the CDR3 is TGTGCCAGCAGTTCCTCCCATGCAGGGGACACTGAAGCTTTCTTT.

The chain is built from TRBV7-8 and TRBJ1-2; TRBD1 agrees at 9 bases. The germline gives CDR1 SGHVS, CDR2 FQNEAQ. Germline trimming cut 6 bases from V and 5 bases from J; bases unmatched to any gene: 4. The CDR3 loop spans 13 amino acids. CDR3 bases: TGTGCCAGCAGGCCGGGACAGGGATATGGCTACACCTTC. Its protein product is CASRPGQGYGYTF.